The 6 T cell receptor beta chains below were found in one sample sequenced in a study of beta chain features in type 1 diabetes. All of the isolated RNA was reverse transcribed, so expressed TCRB transcripts were sequenced. Sequencing was performed with immunoSEQ multiplex PCR; in TCRdb, only in-frame clones are kept and a portion is missing. The sample holds about 140,000 clones, roughly 10% seen once. Input material: central memory CD4+ T cells from blood. The source of these receptors is a woman in her thirties or forties in good health.

This clone was counted only a few times. This chain joins TRBV10-2 and TRBJ2-5, with 13 bases aligning to TRBD2. Germline loops: CDR1 WSHSY, CDR2 SAAADI. V was clipped by 2 bases and J by 7 bases; unmatched bases: 1. The CDR3 spans 14 residues. The CDR3 region is CASSETSGGATQYF. In nucleotides, the CDR3 is TGCGCCAGCAGTGAGACTAGCGGGGGGGCGACCCAGTACTTC.

Only a few counts were recorded for this clone. The rearrangement joins TRBV7-8 to TRBJ1-5; a weak D match, TRBD1 (6 bases). Germline-derived CDR1 and CDR2 are SGHVS and FQNEAQ. The CDR3 is 13 residues long. Trimming stripped 4 bases from V and 3 bases from J, with 7 bases between. In nucleotides, the CDR3 is TGTGCCAGCAGCTCGGGACACAATCAGCCCCAGCATTTT. It specifies CASSSGHNQPQHF.

This clone was seen only a few times. The J gene is TRBJ1-1, the V gene TRBV29-1; possible D gene TRBD1, 5 bases. V lost 5 bases to trimming and J lost 1 base, with 17 bases between them. Germline lookup yields CDR1 SQVTM and CDR2 ANQGSEA. The CDR3 totals 15 residues. DNA of the CDR3: TGCAGCGTTTTGCACACCGGGGGAGGGAACACTGAAGCTTTCTTT. Translated: CSVLHTGGGNTEAFF.

This clone appeared a few times. The identical CDR3 is also encoded by other nucleotide sequences in the sample. The chain uses TRBV5-6 and TRBJ2-7; D possibly corresponds to TRBD2 (6 bases). Trimming stripped 1 base from V and 4 bases from J, with 9 bases between. This CDR3 has 13 amino acids. CDR1 and CDR2 (germline): SGHDT, YYEEEE. The CDR3 loop reads CASSLTGGYEQYF. In nucleotides, the CDR3 is TGTGCCAGCAGCTTGACCGGAGGGTACGAGCAGTACTTC.

In this sample, this clone turned up a few times. The V and J genes are TRBV5-1 and TRBJ1-2; 9 bases match TRBD1. CDR1 is SGHRS and CDR2 is YFSETQ in the germline V gene. The CDR3 spans 14 residues. The V and J ends lost 3 bases and 2 bases, in that order; junction bases with no gene match: 2. The CDR3 protein is CASSWDRVNYGYTF. CDR3 bases: TGCGCCAGCAGCTGGGACAGGGTGAACTATGGCTACACCTTC.

This clone was counted between two and nine times. The J gene is TRBJ1-4, the V gene TRBV6-1; D perhaps matches TRBD1 (5 bases). Germline-derived CDR1 and CDR2 are MNHNS and SASEGT. The CDR3 is made up of 14 amino acids. Trimming removed 6 bases from V and 6 bases from J, with 14 bases in between. CDR3 protein: CASRSAGTDEKLFF. CDR3 coding DNA: TGTGCCAGCAGAAGTGCGGGGACGGATGAAAAACTGTTTTTT.